There are a few counts of the clone carrying this T cell receptor beta chain. Its antigen remains unknown. This entry belongs to a study of response to subunit inactivated influenza vaccine. Study-wide points: The study's authors posited that every seasonal influenza vaccination enlists few new T cells.

This CDR3 contains 15 residues. With 2 bases removed from V and 2 bases from J, the gap between germline ends came to 10 bases. MiXCR was run by TCRdb on the RT-PCR reads, yielding one entry per CDR3 protein. The sample lists approximately 230,000 distinct CDR3 sequences; 10% to 15% were seen once. The TCR originated in a man aged 45-60 years who received an inactivated influenza vaccine. The chain recombines TRBV12-3 or TRBV12-4 with TRBJ1-5; D call uncertain. The specimen was non-naive T cells sorted from PBMCs, collected roughly 2 weeks before vaccination. In nucleotides, the CDR3 is TGTGCCAGCAGTTTACGAGGGTACGGCAATCAGCCCCAGCATTTT. Translated, it gives CASSLRGYGNQPQHF.